In its sample, the clone carrying this T cell receptor (beta chain) was seen once. This entry belongs to a study of T-cell reconstitution after alpha-beta-depleted transplantation in children. Library preparation (for TCRbeta) was performed with unique molecular identifiers. TCRdb itself ran the PCR reads through MiXCR, one entry per CDR3 protein. The data hold some 490,000 distinct CDR3 sequences, with around an eighth observed a single time. This CDR3 has 15 residues. The germline CDR1 and CDR2 sequences are SEHNR and FQNEAQ (reference sequence). V gave up 6 bases and J gave up 5 bases; unmatched junction bases: 11.

The gene calls are TRBV7-9 and TRBJ1-1; TRBD1 matches 8 bases. Here the sequenced sample was PBMCs from the stem cell graft donor, taken from the stem cell graft. The origin of this receptor is a human donor who donated a stem cell graft to a child with combined immunodeficiency. CDR3 loop: CASSQNRGRETEAFF. The CDR3 DNA reads as TGTGCCAGCAGTCAAAACAGGGGGAGAGAAACTGAAGCTTTCTTT.